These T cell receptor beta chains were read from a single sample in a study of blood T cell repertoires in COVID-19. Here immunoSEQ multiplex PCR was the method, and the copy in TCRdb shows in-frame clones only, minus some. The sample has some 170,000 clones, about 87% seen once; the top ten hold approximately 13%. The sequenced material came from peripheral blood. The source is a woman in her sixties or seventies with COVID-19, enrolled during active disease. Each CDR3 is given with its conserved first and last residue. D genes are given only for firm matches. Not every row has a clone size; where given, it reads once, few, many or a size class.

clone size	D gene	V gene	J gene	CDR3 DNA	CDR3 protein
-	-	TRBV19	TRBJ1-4	TGTGCCAGTAGTATATCGGCCAAGGGGAATGAAAAACTGTTTTTT	CASSISAKGNEKLFF
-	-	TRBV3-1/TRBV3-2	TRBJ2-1	TGTGCCAGCAGCCCTCGGGACTTAAACAATGAGCAGTTCTTC	CASSPRDLNNEQFF
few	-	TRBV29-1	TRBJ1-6	TGCAGCGTCCAAGGGGAAAACAGTTCACCCCTCCACTTT	CSVQGENSSPLHF
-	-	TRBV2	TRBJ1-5	TGTGCCAGCAGGGACAACAGCGAGCCCCAGCATTTT	CASRDNSEPQHF
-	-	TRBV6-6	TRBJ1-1	TGTGCCAGCAGTTACAAACAGGGCGTCACTGAAGCTTTCTTT	CASSYKQGVTEAFF
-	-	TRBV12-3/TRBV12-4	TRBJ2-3	TGTGCCAGCAGTCGGGTACTGGTATCTACGCAGTATTTT	CASSRVLVSTQYF
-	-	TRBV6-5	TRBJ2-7	TGTGCCAGCAGTTACTCGATTGCAGGGGCCTACGAGCAGTACTTC	CASSYSIAGAYEQYF
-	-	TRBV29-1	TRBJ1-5	TGCAGCGTCGCGGTGGGTTGGGGAGGCAATCAGCCCCAGCATTTT	CSVAVGWGGNQPQHF
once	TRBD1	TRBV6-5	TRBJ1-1	TGTGCCAGCAGCCTCAGGGGGACTGAAGCTTTCTTT	CASSLRGTEAFF
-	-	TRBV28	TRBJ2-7	TGTGCCAGCAGTTTAGAAAGGGGCGAGCAGTACTTC	CASSLERGEQYF
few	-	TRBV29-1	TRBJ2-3	TGCAGCGTTGATAGGTCAGGGGCGGCGCAGTATTTT	CSVDRSGAAQYF
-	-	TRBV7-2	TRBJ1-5	TGTGCCAGCAGCTTTTTTGCGGATCAGCCCCAGCATTTT	CASSFFADQPQHF
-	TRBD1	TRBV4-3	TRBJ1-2	TGCGCCAGCAGCCAGACCACAGGGGTCTCCCTCTATGGCTACACCTTC	CASSQTTGVSLYGYTF
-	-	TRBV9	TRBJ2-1	TGTGCCAGCAGCGTAGGGAGGGCAGACAATGAGCAGTTCTTC	CASSVGRADNEQFF
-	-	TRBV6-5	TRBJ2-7	TGTGCCAGCAGTTACGGGGAACCCGGGGACTACGAGCAGTACTTC	CASSYGEPGDYEQYF
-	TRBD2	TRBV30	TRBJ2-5	TGTGCCTGGAGTGGAGCGGGGGGTAGTCAAAGGACCCAGTACTTC	CAWSGAGGSQRTQYF
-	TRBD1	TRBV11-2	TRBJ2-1	TGTGCCAGCACCGTGACAGGGTTCTACAATGAGCAGTTCTTC	CASTVTGFYNEQFF
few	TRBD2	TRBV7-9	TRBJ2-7	TGTGCCAGCAGCTTAAAGAGCGGGGTTACCTACGAGCAGTACTTC	CASSLKSGVTYEQYF
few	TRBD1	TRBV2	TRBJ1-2	TGTGCCAGCAGCTGGGACAGGGAAGTTTCCGGCTACACCTTC	CASSWDREVSGYTF
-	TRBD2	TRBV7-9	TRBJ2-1	TGTGCCAGCAGTTTTGGCGGGAGGTATAACTACAATGAGCAGTTCTTC	CASSFGGRYNYNEQFF
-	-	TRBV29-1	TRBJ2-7	TGCAGCGTTGCCCGGGACACCGAGGGGGAGCAGTACTTC	CSVARDTEGEQYF
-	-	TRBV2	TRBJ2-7	TGTGCCAGCAGTGGTTGGGGGCAGACAAGAAGCTCCTACGAGCAGTACTTC	CASSGWGQTRSSYEQYF
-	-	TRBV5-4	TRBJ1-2	TGTGCCAGCAGCGCCAGGGGAAACTATGGCTACACCTTC	CASSARGNYGYTF
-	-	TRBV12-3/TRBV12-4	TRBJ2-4	TGTGCCAGCAGTTTGGGCAGGTTAAACATTCAGTACTTC	CASSLGRLNIQYF
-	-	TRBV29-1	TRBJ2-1	TGCAGCGTAAGGGGGACCAGCTCCTACAATGAGCAGTTCTTC	CSVRGTSSYNEQFF
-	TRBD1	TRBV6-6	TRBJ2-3	TGTGCCAGCAGTCGAAGCCCAAGACAGGGGGCGGGAACAGATACGCAGTATTTT	CASSRSPRQGAGTDTQYF
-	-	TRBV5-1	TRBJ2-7	TGCGCCAGCAGCTTGACATCCGAGCAGTACTTC	CASSLTSEQYF
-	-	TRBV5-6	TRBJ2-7	TGTGCCAGCAGCTTGGAACAGGGTGTCTCCGAGCAGTACTTC	CASSLEQGVSEQYF
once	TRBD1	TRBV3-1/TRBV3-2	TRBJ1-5	TGTGCCAGCAGCCAAGGGACAGGGGGGGTCATCAATCAGCCCCAGCATTTT	CASSQGTGGVINQPQHF
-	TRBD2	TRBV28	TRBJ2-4	TGTGCCAGCAGTTCACTAGCGGCAGCCAAAAACATTCAGTACTTC	CASSSLAAAKNIQYF
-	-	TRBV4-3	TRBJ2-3	TGCGCCAGCAGCCAAGTGATTACAGGGTCTAGCACAGATACGCAGTATTTT	CASSQVITGSSTDTQYF
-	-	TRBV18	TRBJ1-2	TGTGCCAGCTCACCCCCGAGCGAGCTCTATGGCTACACCTTC	CASSPPSELYGYTF
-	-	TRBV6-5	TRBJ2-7	TGTGCCAGCAGAAAAGGGGAAGGCAACGAGCAGTACTTC	CASRKGEGNEQYF
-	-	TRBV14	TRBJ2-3	TGTGCCAGCAGCCACGCCGCGAACACAGATACGCAGTATTTT	CASSHAANTDTQYF
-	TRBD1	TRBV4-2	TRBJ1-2	TGTGCCAGCAGCCAAGATAAGAACAGGGGCGTCTATGGCTACACCTTC	CASSQDKNRGVYGYTF
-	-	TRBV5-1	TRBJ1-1	TGCGCCAGCAGCTTGGAACACAGGAACACTGAAGCTTTCTTT	CASSLEHRNTEAFF
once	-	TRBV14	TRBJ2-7	TGTGCCAGCAGCCGCCCGGGACAACTTTACGAGCAGTACTTC	CASSRPGQLYEQYF
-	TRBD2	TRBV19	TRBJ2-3	TGTGCCAGCCAGCGGGAGAGGACAGATACGCAGTATTTT	CASQRERTDTQYF
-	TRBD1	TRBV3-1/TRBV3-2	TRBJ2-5	TGTGCCAGCAGCCGGACCGGGACAGGGGGAGGGGAGACCCAGTACTTC	CASSRTGTGGGETQYF
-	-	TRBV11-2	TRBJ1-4	TGTGCCAGCAGCTTAGATCCTGACACGTATCTGTTTTTT	CASSLDPDTYLFF
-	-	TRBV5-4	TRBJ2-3	TGTGCCAGCAGCCCGGGACACCGACGAAACACAGATACGCAGTATTTT	CASSPGHRRNTDTQYF
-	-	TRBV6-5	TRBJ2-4	TGTGCCAGCAGTTACGGTTCGGGTCAAAACATTCAGTACTTC	CASSYGSGQNIQYF